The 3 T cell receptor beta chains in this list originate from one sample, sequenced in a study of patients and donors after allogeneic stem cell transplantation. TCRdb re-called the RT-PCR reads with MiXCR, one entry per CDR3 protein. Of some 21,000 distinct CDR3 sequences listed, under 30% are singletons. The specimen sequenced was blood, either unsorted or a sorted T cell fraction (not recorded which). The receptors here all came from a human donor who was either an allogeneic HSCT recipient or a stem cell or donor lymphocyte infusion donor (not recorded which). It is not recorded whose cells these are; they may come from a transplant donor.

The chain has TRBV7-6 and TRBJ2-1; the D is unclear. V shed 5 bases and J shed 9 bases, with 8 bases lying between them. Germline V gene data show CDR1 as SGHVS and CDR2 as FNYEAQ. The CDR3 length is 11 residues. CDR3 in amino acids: CASSPAVEQFF. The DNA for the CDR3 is TGTGCCAGCAGCCCCGCGGTTGAGCAGTTCTTC. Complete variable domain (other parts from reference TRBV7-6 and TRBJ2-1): GAGVSQSPRYKVTKRGQDVALRCDPISGHVSLYWYRQALGQGPEFLTYFNYEAQQDKSGLPNDRFSAERPEGSISTLTIQRTEQRDSAMYRCASSPAVEQFFGPGTRLTVL.

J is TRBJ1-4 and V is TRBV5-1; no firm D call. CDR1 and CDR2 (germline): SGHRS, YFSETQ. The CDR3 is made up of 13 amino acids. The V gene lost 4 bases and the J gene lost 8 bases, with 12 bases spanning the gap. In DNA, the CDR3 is TGCGCCAGCAGCACCATGTCGGGGGAAAAACTGTTTTTT. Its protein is CASSTMSGEKLFF.

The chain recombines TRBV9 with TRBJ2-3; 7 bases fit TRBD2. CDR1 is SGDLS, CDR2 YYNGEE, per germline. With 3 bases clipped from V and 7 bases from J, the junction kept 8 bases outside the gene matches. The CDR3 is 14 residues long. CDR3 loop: CASSAGDYLNTQYF. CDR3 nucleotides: TGTGCCAGCAGCGCGGGGGACTACCTTAATACGCAGTATTTT.